This T cell receptor beta chain was profiled in a study of T cell changes during pregnancy in multiple sclerosis (dated by TCRdb to about 2019). For the study in its entirety: In women with multiple sclerosis, the researchers looked at how the T cell repertoire shifted as pregnancy progressed.

The CDR1 and CDR2 encoded by the germline V gene (reference sequence) are SGHNT and YYREEE. V was cut back by 4 bases and J by 3 bases, leaving a gap of 20 bases between them. The CDR3 sequence holds 17 residues, the cysteine and phenylalanine included. Just the 51-base CDR3 DNA is kept, in frame starting at base 1. The method behind the library was the immunoSEQ multiplex PCR assay. TCRdb stores this immuneACCESS table with in-frame sequences only. Part of the clones is absent; in the studies checked, under half of the shortfall reflects unresolved V genes, and no reason is known for the rest. Across this sample there are around 92,000 clones, with about 93% seen only once. The ten largest clones take up almost 1% of the sample. Concerning this clone itself: It lacks a known antigen. Nothing much larger sits one base from this clone, and base qualities are not available.

The source is a female donor with multiple sclerosis, enrolled in a pregnancy study. This sample comprised peripheral blood, obtained after pregnancy. The sequence is built from TRBV5-4 and TRBJ2-1, with a weak D call of TRBD2 (7 bases match). The nucleotide sequence is TGTGCCAGCAGCCTGACCAGACTAGCAGGGGACTACAATGAGCAGTTCTTC. This yields the protein CASSLTRLAGDYNEQFF.